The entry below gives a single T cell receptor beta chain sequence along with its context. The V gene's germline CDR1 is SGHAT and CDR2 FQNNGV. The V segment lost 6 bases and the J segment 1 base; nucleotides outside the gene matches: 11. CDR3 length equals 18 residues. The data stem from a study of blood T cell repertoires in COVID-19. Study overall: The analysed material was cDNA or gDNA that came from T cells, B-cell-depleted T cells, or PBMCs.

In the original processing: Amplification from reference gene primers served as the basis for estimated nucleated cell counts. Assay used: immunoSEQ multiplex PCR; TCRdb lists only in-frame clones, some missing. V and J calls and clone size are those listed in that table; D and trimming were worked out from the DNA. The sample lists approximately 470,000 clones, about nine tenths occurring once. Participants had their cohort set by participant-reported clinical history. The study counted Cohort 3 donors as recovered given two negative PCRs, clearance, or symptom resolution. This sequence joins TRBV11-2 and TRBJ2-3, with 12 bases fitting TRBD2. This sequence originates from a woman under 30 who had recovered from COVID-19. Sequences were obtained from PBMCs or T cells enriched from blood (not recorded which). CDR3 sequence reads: CASSHDLRLAGGTDTQYF. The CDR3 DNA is TGTGCCAGCAGTCACGACCTGAGACTAGCGGGGGGCACAGATACGCAGTATTTT.